This T cell receptor beta chain was recovered during a study of T-cell memory formation after mild COVID-19. Findings and limits, study-wide: CD4/CD8 balance characterized clones contracting day 15 to 85, and CD4+ skew characterized later expanders. Memory cells collected pre-infection included some clones that later responded, suggesting cross-reactive memory joined.

As regards this clonotype: Its antigen is unidentified.

The CDR3 contains 12 residues. Germline CDR1 SQVTM, CDR2 ANQGSEA. Trimming stripped 7 bases from V and 4 bases from J, with 11 bases between. TCRdb reprocessed the 5' RACE reads via MiXCR and lists one record per CDR3 protein. Of about 340,000 distinct CDR3 sequences in the sample, more than 20% were seen once. This chain uses TRBV29-1 with TRBJ2-1; TRBD1 is a possible D gene (6 bases). The clonotype was recovered from an adult woman who had mild COVID-19 (a few samples of this study predate the infection). Cell type and time point are not known. Input material: PBMCs or a T cell subset sorted from them (not recorded which). The CDR3 is CSDVQGYNEQFF. CDR3 coding DNA: TGCAGCGACGTACAGGGATACAATGAGCAGTTCTTC.